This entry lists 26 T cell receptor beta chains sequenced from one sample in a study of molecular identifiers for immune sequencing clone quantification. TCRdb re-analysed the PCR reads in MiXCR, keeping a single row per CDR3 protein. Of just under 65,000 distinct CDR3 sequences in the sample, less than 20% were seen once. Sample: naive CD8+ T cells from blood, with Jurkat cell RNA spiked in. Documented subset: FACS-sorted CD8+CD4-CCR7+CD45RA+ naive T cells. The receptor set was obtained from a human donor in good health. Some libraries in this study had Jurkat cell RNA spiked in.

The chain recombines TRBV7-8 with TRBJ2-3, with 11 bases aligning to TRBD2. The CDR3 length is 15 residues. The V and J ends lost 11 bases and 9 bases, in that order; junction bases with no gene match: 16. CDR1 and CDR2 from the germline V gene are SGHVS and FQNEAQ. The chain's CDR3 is CAGLAGGPMQETQYF. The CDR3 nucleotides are TGTGCCGGATTAGCGGGAGGGCCGATGCAAGAGACGCAGTATTTT.

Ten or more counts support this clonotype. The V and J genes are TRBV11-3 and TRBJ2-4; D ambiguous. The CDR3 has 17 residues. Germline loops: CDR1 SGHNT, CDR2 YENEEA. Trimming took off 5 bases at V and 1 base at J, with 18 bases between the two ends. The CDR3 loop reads CASSGRAVGRAKNIQYF. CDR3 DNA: TGTGCCAGCAGCGGACGGGCCGTGGGCCGCGCCAAAAACATTCAGTACTTC.

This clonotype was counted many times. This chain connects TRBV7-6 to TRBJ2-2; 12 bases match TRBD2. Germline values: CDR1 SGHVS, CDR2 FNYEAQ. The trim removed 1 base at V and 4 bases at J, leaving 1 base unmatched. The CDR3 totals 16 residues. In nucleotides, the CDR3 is TGTGCCAGCAGCTTAGAGGGACTAGCGGGCACCGGGGAGCTGTTTTTT. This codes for CASSLEGLAGTGELFF. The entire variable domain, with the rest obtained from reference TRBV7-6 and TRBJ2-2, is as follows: GAGVSQSPRYKVTKRGQDVALRCDPISGHVSLYWYRQALGQGPEFLTYFNYEAQQDKSGLPNDRFSAERPEGSISTLTIQRTEQRDSAMYRCASSLEGLAGTGELFFGEGSRLTVL.

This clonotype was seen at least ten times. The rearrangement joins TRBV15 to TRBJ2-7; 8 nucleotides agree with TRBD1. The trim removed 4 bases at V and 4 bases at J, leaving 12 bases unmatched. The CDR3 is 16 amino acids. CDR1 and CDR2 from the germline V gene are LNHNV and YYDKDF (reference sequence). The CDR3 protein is CATSTNFDRGWYEQYF. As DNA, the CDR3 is TGTGCCACCAGCACGAACTTTGACAGGGGCTGGTACGAGCAGTACTTC.

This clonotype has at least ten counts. Written as DNA, the CDR3 is TGTGCCAGCAAACCGGGGAGATTCAAGAGCACAGATACGCAGTATTTT. It is translated as CASKPGRFKSTDTQYF. The chain has TRBV27 and TRBJ2-3; possibly TRBD2 for D (5 bases). This CDR3 contains 16 residues. The V gene lost 7 bases and the J gene lost 0 bases, with 17 bases spanning the gap. CDR1 and CDR2 from the germline V gene are MNHEY and SMNVEV (reference sequence).

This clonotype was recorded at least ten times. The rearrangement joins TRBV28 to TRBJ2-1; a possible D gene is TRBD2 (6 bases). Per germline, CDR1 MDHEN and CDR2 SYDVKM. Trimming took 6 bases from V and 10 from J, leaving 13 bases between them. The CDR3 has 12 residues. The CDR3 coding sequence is TGTGCCAGCAGGATTAGCGGCTTCGAGCAGTTCTTC. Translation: CASRISGFEQFF.

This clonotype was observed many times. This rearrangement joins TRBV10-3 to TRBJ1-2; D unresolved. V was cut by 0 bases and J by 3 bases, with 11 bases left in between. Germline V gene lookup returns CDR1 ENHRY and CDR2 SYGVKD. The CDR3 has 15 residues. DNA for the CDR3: TGTGCCATCAGTGAGTCTGAAGGCGACGACTATGGCTACACCTTC. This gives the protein CAISESEGDDYGYTF.

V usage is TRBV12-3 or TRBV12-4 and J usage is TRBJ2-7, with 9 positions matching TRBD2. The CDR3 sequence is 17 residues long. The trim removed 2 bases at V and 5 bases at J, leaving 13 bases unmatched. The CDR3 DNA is TGTGCCAGCAGTTTACCCCCTTGGGGTAGCGGGAGAGACGAGCAGTACTTC. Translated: CASSLPPWGSGRDEQYF.

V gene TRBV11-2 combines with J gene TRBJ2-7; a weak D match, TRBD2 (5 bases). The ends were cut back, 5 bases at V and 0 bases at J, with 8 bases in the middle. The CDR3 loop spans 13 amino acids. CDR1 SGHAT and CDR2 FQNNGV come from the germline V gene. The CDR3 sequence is CASSTGDSYEQYF. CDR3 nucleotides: TGTGCCAGCAGCACCGGGGACTCCTACGAGCAGTACTTC.

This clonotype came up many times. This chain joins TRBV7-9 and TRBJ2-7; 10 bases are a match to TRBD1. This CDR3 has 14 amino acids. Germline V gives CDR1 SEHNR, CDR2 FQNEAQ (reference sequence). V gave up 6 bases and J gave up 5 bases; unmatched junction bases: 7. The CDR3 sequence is CASSTPGQGNEQYF. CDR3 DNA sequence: TGTGCCAGCAGTACCCCGGGACAGGGGAACGAGCAGTACTTC.

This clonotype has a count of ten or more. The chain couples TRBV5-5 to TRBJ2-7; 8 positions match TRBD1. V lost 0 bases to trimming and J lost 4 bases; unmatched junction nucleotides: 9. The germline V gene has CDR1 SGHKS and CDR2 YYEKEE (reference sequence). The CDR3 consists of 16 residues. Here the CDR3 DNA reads TGTGCCAGCAGCTTGGCCATGGGACAGGTCAGATACGAGCAGTACTTC. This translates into CASSLAMGQVRYEQYF.

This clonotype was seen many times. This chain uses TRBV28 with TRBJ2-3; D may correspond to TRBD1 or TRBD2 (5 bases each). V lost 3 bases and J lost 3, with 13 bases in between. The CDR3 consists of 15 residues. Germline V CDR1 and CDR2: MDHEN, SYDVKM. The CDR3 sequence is CASSFRRDGTDTQYF. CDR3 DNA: TGTGCCAGCAGTTTCCGACGGGACGGAACAGATACGCAGTATTTT.

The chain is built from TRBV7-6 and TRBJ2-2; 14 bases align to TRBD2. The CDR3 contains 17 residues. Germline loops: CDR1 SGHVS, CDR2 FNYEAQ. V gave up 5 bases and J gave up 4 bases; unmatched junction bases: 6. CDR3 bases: TGTGCCAGCAGCGGAACGACTAGCGGGAGGGTCACCGGGGAGCTGTTTTTT. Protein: CASSGTTSGRVTGELFF.

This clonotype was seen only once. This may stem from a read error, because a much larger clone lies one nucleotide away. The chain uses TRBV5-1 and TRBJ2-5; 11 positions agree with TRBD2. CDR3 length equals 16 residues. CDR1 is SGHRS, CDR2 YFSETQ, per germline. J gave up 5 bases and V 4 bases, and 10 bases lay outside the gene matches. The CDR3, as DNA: TGCGCCAGCAGCCCGGGACTAGCGGACTATTTGGAGACCCAGTACTTC. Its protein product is CASSPGLADYLETQYF.

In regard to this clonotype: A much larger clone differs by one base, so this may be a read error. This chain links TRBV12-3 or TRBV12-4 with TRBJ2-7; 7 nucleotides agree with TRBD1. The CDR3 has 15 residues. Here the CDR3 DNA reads TGTGCCAGCAGTTTGTACCGGGACAGCTCCTACGAGCAGTGCTTC. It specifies CASSLYRDSSYEQCF.

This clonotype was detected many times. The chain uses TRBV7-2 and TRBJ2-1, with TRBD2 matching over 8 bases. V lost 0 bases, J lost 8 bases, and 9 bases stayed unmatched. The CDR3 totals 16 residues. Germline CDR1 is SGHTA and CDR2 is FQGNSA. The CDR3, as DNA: TGTGCCAGCAGCTTAGCGGTTGGGACTAGTAAAGATGAGCAGTTCTTC. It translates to CASSLAVGTSKDEQFF. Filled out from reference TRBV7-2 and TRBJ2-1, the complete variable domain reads GAGVSQSPSNKVTEKGKDVELRCDPISGHTALYWYRQSLGQGLEFLIYFQGNSAPDKSGLPSDRFSAERTGGSVSTLTIQRTQQEDSAVYLCASSLAVGTSKDEQFFGPGTRLTVL.

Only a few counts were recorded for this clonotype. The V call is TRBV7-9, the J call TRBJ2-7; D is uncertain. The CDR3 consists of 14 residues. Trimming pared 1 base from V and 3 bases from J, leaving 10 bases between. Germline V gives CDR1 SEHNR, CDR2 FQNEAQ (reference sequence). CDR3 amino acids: CASSLVTPFYEQYF. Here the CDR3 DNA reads TGTGCCAGCAGCTTAGTTACCCCTTTCTACGAGCAGTACTTC.

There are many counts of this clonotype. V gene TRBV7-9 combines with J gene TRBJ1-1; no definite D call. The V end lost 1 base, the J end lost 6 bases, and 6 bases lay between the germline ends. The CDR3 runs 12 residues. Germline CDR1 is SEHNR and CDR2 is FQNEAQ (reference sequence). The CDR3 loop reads CASSLGHPEAFF. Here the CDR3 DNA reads TGTGCCAGCAGCTTAGGGCACCCTGAAGCTTTCTTT.

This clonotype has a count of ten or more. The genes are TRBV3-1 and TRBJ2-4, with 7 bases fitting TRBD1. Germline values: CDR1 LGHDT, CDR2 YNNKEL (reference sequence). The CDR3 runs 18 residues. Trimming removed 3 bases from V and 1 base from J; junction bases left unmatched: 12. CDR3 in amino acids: CASSHSGRGYEAKNIQYF. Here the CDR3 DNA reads TGTGCCAGCAGCCACAGCGGCAGGGGGTATGAGGCCAAAAACATTCAGTACTTC.

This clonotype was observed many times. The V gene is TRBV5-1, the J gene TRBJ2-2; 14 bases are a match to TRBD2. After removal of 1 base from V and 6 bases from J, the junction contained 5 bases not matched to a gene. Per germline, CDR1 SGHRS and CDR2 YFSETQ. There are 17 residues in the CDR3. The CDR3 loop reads CASSLWGLAGVAGELFF. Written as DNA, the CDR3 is TGCGCCAGCAGCTTGTGGGGACTAGCGGGAGTGGCCGGGGAGCTGTTTTTT.

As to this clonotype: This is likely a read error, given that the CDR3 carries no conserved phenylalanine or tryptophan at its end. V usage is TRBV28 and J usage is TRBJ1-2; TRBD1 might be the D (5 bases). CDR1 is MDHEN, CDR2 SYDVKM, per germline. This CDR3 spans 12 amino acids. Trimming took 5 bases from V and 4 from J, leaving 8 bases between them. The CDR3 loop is CASSPGSYGYTL. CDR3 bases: TGTGCCAGCAGTCCAGGGAGCTATGGCTACACCCTC.

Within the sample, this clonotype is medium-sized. The CDR3 protein is CSVEESGSLTDTQYF. In DNA form, the CDR3 reads TGCAGCGTTGAAGAATCCGGGAGCCTCACAGATACGCAGTATTTT. The chain employs TRBV29-1 and TRBJ2-3, with D tentatively TRBD2 (6 bases). There are 15 residues in the CDR3. Germline-derived CDR1 and CDR2 are SQVTM and ANQGSEA. V shed 0 bases and J shed 2 bases, with 12 bases lying between them.

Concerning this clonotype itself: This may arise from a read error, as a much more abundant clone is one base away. CDR3 sequence reads: CASSSRDPMNTEASF. CDR3 in DNA: TGTGCCAGCAGTTCCCGGGACCCCATGAACACTGAAGCTTCCTTT. The chain couples TRBV12-3 or TRBV12-4 to TRBJ1-1, with D maybe TRBD1 (5 bases). The length of the CDR3 is 15 residues.

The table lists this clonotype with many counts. The CDR3 DNA is TGTGCCAGCGAAGGTGGGGCAGCAGAGTTCCAGTACTTC. It yields the protein CASEGGAAEFQYF. The chain carries TRBV11-3 and TRBJ2-5, with D maybe TRBD1 (5 bases). The CDR3 loop spans 13 amino acids. V lost 8 bases and J lost 10, with 20 bases in between. Germline CDR1 and CDR2: SGHNT and YENEEA.

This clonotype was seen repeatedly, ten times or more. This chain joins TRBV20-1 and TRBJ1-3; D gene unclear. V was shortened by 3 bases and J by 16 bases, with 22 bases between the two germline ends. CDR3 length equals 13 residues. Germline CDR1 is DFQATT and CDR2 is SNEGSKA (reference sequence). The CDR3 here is CSARVLPTPIMYF. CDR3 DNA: TGCAGTGCTAGGGTACTGCCGACCCCGATAATGTATTTT.

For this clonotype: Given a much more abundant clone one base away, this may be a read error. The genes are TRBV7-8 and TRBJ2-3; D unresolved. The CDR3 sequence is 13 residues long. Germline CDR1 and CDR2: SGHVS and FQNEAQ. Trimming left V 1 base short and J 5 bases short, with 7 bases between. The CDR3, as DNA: TGTGCCAGCAGCTTAGGGTGGGTAGATACGCAGTATTTT. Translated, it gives CASSLGWVDTQYF.